This TCR beta chain came from a study of Graves' ophthalmopathy and Graves' hyperthyroidism. PBMCs were obtained from 8.5 to 10 ml of fresh peripheral blood. This clonotype was found many times. The TCR beta CDR3 regions underwent amplification from RNA transcripts. First-round RT-PCR used HTBI primers; second-round multiplex PCR followed. TCRdb re-derived calls from the multiplex PCR reads in MiXCR, one entry per CDR3 protein. The data hold approximately 500,000 distinct CDR3 sequences, with approximately 14% observed a single time. The TCR sequence derives from a woman in her thirties with Graves' ophthalmopathy. The sequencing input was blood.

CDR3 DNA: TGCAGTGGATCAACAGGGGACACTGAAGCTTTCTTT. Its translation is CSGSTGDTEAFF. J is TRBJ1-1 and V is TRBV20-1; 7 bases are shared with TRBD1. The germline V gene encodes CDR1 DFQATT and CDR2 SNEGSKA (reference sequence). The CDR3 length is 12 residues. V dropped 7 bases and J dropped 3; count of bases not matched to a gene: 5.